This record covers a single TCR beta chain. Antigen unknown. The data belong to a study of blood T cells in healthy people across ages. Points from the study as a whole: Those diversity estimates obtained from one million T cells were thought to be underestimates. Diversity was higher, and naive CD4+ cells more numerous, in long-lived donors than in aged donors.

A second PCR of 7 to 11 cycles used a sample-barcoded 5' primer and a J-beta primer mix. TCRdb itself ran the 5' RACE reads through MiXCR, one entry per CDR3 protein. The table lists 1.5 million to 2 million distinct CDR3 sequences, about 50% of them singletons. The sample taken for sequencing was blood. The sequence came from a woman in her thirties or forties in good health.

The chain's CDR3 is CASSPHPVNEQFF. The CDR3 DNA sequence: TGTGCCAGCAGTCCCCATCCTGTCAATGAGCAGTTCTTC. The genes are TRBV27 and TRBJ2-1, with D unclear. Germline lookup yields CDR1 MNHEY and CDR2 SMNVEV (reference sequence). This CDR3 contains 13 residues. Between the trimmed V and J ends, which lost 5 bases and 6 bases, there was a span of 11 bases.